The 26 T cell receptor beta chains below were found in one sample sequenced in a study of human T cells and chemical hapten exposure. As for time point: patch test 2, 6 weeks after DPC sensitization. Treatment here: therapeutic diphenylcyclopropenone sensitization with weekly scalp DPC. TCRdb reprocessed the RACE reads with MiXCR, giving one entry per CDR3 protein. The sample contains roughly 100,000 distinct CDR3 sequences, roughly a tenth of which appear only once. The sequencing used whole blood, collected in connection with sensitization to the hapten diphenylcyclopropenone (DPC). The receptors originated from a woman aged 40 to 50 with alopecia areata. Some clones in this sample may be carry-over from other donors' samples.

The V and J genes are TRBV27 and TRBJ1-2, with no clear D. There are 15 residues in the CDR3. Between the trimmed V and J ends, which lost 5 bases and 3 bases, there was a span of 16 bases. CDR1 MNHEY and CDR2 SMNVEV come from the germline V gene (reference sequence). The chain's CDR3 is CASSQSGVGHYGYTF. CDR3 nucleotides: TGTGCCAGCAGTCAATCTGGTGTGGGCCACTATGGCTACACCTTC.

This clonotype was detected only a few times. The V gene is TRBV25-1, the J gene TRBJ2-5; D not certain. CDR1 is MGHDK, CDR2 SYGVNS, per germline. This CDR3 comprises 13 residues. The V end was cut by 0 bases, the J end by 5 bases, with 7 bases between. The CDR3, as DNA: TGTGCCAGCAGTGAATATACCCCGGAGACCCAGTACTTC. Its protein product is CASSEYTPETQYF.

This clonotype appeared a few times. The V call is TRBV27, the J call TRBJ2-1, with TRBD2 matching over 11 bases. The CDR3 length is 15 residues. The V segment lost 5 bases and the J segment 9 bases; nucleotides outside the gene matches: 9. Looked up from germline, CDR1 is MNHEY and CDR2 is SMNVEV (reference sequence). The CDR3 region has the DNA TGTGCCAGCAGTCCAATAGCGGGAGGGGGGAGTGAGCAGTTCTTC. Amino acid sequence: CASSPIAGGGSEQFF.

This clonotype was counted many times. The rearrangement joins TRBV12-3 or TRBV12-4 to TRBJ2-1; tentatively, D is TRBD1 (6 bases). The V and J ends lost 7 bases and 4 bases respectively, with 14 bases between them. This CDR3 region has 14 residues. The CDR3 DNA follows: TGTGCCAGCACTCGGACAGAAAGTTACAATGAGCAGTTCTTC. Its translation is CASTRTESYNEQFF.

The table lists this clonotype with a few counts. V usage is TRBV5-1 and J usage is TRBJ2-5, with D perhaps matching TRBD1 or TRBD2 (5 bases each). Germline CDR1 reads SGHRS; CDR2 reads YFSETQ. The V end lost 0 bases, the J end lost 1 base, and 7 bases lay between the germline ends. This CDR3 region has 14 residues. CDR3 in DNA: TGCGCCAGCAGCTTGGAAGGGACCCAAGAGACCCAGTACTTC. This translates into CASSLEGTQETQYF. The complete variable domain, with remaining parts taken from reference TRBV5-1 and TRBJ2-5, reads KAGVTQTPRYLIKTRGQQVTLSCSPISGHRSVSWYQQTPGQGLQFLFEYFSETQRNKGNFPGRFSGRQFSNSRSEMNVSTLELGDSALYLCASSLEGTQETQYFGPGTRLLVL.

This clonotype was counted ten times or more. This rearrangement joins TRBV28 to TRBJ2-7; 7 bases are a match to TRBD2. Germline lookup yields CDR1 MDHEN and CDR2 SYDVKM. V lost 1 base to trimming and J lost 2 bases; unmatched junction nucleotides: 5. The CDR3 totals 15 residues. The CDR3 bases are TGTGCCAGCAGTTTATCAGCTAGCGGAACCTACGAGCAGTACTTC. It specifies CASSLSASGTYEQYF.

This clonotype has at least ten counts. The chain links TRBV14 to TRBJ2-2, with D perhaps assigned TRBD1 or TRBD2 (6 bases each). This CDR3 comprises 17 residues. CDR1 SGHDN and CDR2 FVKESK come from the germline V gene. Deletions cut 1 base from V and 5 bases from J, with 17 bases between. The CDR3 DNA is TGTGCCAGCAGCCAAGGACTTCGGGGGCAACGAACCGGGGAGCTGTTTTTT. It encodes CASSQGLRGQRTGELFF. Variable domain in full (rest from reference TRBV14 and TRBJ2-2): EAGVTQFPSHSVIEKGQTVTLRCDPISGHDNLYWYRRVMGKEIKFLLHFVKESKQDESGMPNNRFLAERTGGTYSTLKVQPAELEDSGVYFCASSQGLRGQRTGELFFGEGSRLTVL.

The chain has TRBV3-1 and TRBJ2-1, with D possibly being TRBD2 (6 bases). This CDR3 comprises 15 residues. CDR1 is LGHDT and CDR2 is YNNKEL in the germline V gene (reference sequence). V was trimmed by 4 bases and J by 8 bases, leaving 18 bases between them. The CDR3 sequence is CASSPGGVAVDEQFF. CDR3 coding DNA: TGTGCCAGCAGCCCTGGCGGGGTAGCAGTCGATGAGCAGTTCTTC.

The rearrangement uses TRBV5-1 and TRBJ1-3; D is possibly TRBD1 (5 bases). V was shortened by 6 bases and J by 4 bases, with 17 bases between the two germline ends. The CDR3 has 15 residues. Germline CDR1 is SGHRS and CDR2 is YFSETQ. The CDR3 reads CASTRGTGGGNTIYF. The CDR3 DNA reads TGCGCCAGCACTCGGGGTACAGGAGGAGGAAACACCATATATTTT.

This clonotype was seen a few times. V and J are TRBV3-1 and TRBJ1-2, with 9 bases aligning to TRBD1. The CDR3 runs to 16 residues. V trimming: 2 bases; J trimming: 5 bases; junction bases outside the gene matches: 9. CDR1 and CDR2 from the germline V gene are LGHDT and YNNKEL (reference sequence). CDR3 in DNA: TGTGCCAGCAGCCAAAGACTGGGACAGGGAGGTTATGGCTACACCTTC. Residues: CASSQRLGQGGYGYTF.

This clonotype was detected only a few times. Written as DNA, the CDR3 is TGTGCCAGCAGCTCCACTCCCGGGGGAGGGAATGAGCAGTTCTTC. It encodes CASSSTPGGGNEQFF. The chain joins TRBV5-4 to TRBJ2-1; 7 bases are a match to TRBD2. V lost 3 bases and J lost 7; bases outside the gene matches: 10. CDR1 and CDR2 (germline): SGHNT, YYREEE (reference sequence). The CDR3 covers 15 residues.

V is TRBV7-3 and J is TRBJ2-3; D not certain. Germline CDR1 reads SGHTA; CDR2 reads FQGTGA. This CDR3 comprises 13 residues. With 4 bases removed from V and 3 bases from J, the gap between germline ends came to 8 bases. CDR3 loop: CASSSPETDTQYF. DNA for the CDR3: TGTGCCAGCAGCTCCCCAGAGACAGATACGCAGTATTTT.

This clonotype was counted ten times or more. The chain carries TRBV6-1 and TRBJ2-5; 11 bases are shared with TRBD1. The CDR3 is made up of 13 amino acids. The V gene's germline CDR1 is MNHNS and CDR2 SASEGT. With V trimmed by 6 bases and J by 6 bases, 3 bases remained unmatched. The CDR3 DNA reads TGTGCCAGCAGCTGGACAGGGGGCCAGACCCAGTACTTC. This sequence encodes CASSWTGGQTQYF.

The gene calls are TRBV5-1 and TRBJ2-5; TRBD2 agrees at 15 bases. The CDR3 is 18 amino acids. Germline assignment: CDR1 SGHRS and CDR2 YFSETQ. The junction had 12 bases not matched to a gene; V was cut back by 4 bases and J by 5 bases. This CDR3 reads CASSPGLAGGGMLETQYF. CDR3 coding DNA: TGCGCCAGCAGCCCGGGACTAGCGGGAGGAGGGATGTTGGAGACCCAGTACTTC.

This clonotype was counted many times. V usage is TRBV6-5 and J usage is TRBJ2-5, with 10 bases lining up with TRBD2. Trimming cost V 7 bases and J 0 bases; bases outside gene matches: 2. This CDR3 region has 14 residues. Germline lookup yields CDR1 MNHEY and CDR2 SVGAGI. The CDR3 sequence is CASKLAGNQETQYF. The CDR3 DNA follows: TGTGCCAGCAAACTAGCGGGGAACCAAGAGACCCAGTACTTC.

This clonotype was counted many times. The chain couples TRBV25-1 to TRBJ2-3; 11 bases map to TRBD2. CDR1 is MGHDK and CDR2 is SYGVNS in the germline V gene. Unmatched junction bases numbered 5, after V lost 8 bases and J lost 1 base. The CDR3 runs 15 residues. CDR3 DNA sequence: TGTGCCAGCTCTACGACTAGCGGGGGCACAGATACGCAGTATTTT. Amino acid sequence: CASSTTSGGTDTQYF. The variable domain in full, completed from reference TRBV25-1 and TRBJ2-3, reads EADIYQTPRYLVIGTGKKITLECSQTMGHDKMYWYQQDPGMELHLIHYSYGVNSTEKGDLSSESTVSRIRTEHFPLTLESARPSHTSQYLCASSTTSGGTDTQYFGPGTRLTVL.

This clonotype was counted between two and nine times. The chain couples TRBV7-9 to TRBJ2-5; D not certain. The CDR3 length is 15 residues. Germline V CDR1 and CDR2: SEHNR, FQNEAQ (reference sequence). V lost 1 base and J 5 bases, leaving 14 bases between the germline ends. In nucleotides, the CDR3 is TGTGCCAGCAGCTTAGTGGCAGGAGAGAAGGAGACCCAGTACTTC. It translates to CASSLVAGEKETQYF.

This clonotype turned up a few times. The V call is TRBV28, the J call TRBJ2-7; 7 bases are shared with TRBD1. The CDR3 is 16 residues long. J lost 0 bases, V lost 6 bases, and 11 bases had no gene match. Looked up from germline, CDR1 is MDHEN and CDR2 is SYDVKM. The CDR3 region has the DNA TGTGCCAGCAGCCCGCCCGGGACAGATTTCTCCTACGAGCAGTACTTC. Translating gives CASSPPGTDFSYEQYF.

This clonotype was picked up a small number of times. The V call is TRBV20-1, the J call TRBJ1-5; 8 nucleotides match TRBD1. The CDR3 is 16 residues long. V trimming: 3 bases; J trimming: 4 bases; junction bases outside the gene matches: 11. Germline V lookup: CDR1 DFQATT, CDR2 SNEGSKA (reference sequence). CDR3 DNA sequence: TGCAGTGCTAGTGGTGGACAGGGAGGGTTGAATCAGCCCCAGCATTTT. Its protein is CSASGGQGGLNQPQHF.

This clonotype has at least ten counts. This sequence joins TRBV11-3 and TRBJ2-1; the match to TRBD1 covers 7 bases. The V and J ends lost 4 bases and 5 bases, in that order; junction bases with no gene match: 2. The germline gives CDR1 SGHNT, CDR2 YENEEA. The CDR3 consists of 13 residues. CDR3 residues: CASSWGQNNEQFF. In nucleotides, the CDR3 is TGTGCCAGCAGCTGGGGACAGAACAATGAGCAGTTCTTC.

This clonotype was detected a few times. The chain carries TRBV6-6 and TRBJ1-6; D gene uncertain. Trimming cost V 2 bases and J 8 bases, with 10 bases left between them. The CDR3 is made up of 14 amino acids. Germline V gene sequence: CDR1 MNHNY, CDR2 SVGAGI (reference sequence). The CDR3 reads CASSYGVGDSPLHF. In DNA, the CDR3 is TGTGCCAGCAGTTACGGGGTTGGCGATTCACCCCTCCACTTT.

In its sample, this clonotype was seen a few times. The chain combines TRBV27 with TRBJ2-5; perhaps TRBD2 as D (5 bases). V lost 0 bases, J lost 9 bases, and 20 bases lay in between. The CDR3 is made up of 16 amino acids. From germline, CDR1 is MNHEY and CDR2 SMNVEV (reference sequence). CDR3 nucleotide sequence: TGTGCCAGCAGTTTATCGATAACGACTATAAAGGAGGCCCAGTACTTC. The encoded protein is CASSLSITTIKEAQYF.

The V and J genes are TRBV4-1 and TRBJ2-3; 7 positions match TRBD2. CDR3 size: 15 residues. Germline lookup yields CDR1 MGHRA and CDR2 YSYEKL. J was trimmed by 1 base and V by 7 bases; bases with no gene match: 8. The CDR3 DNA reads TGCGCCAGCACCCTAGAAGCGGGACGCACAGATACGCAGTATTTT. Its translation: CASTLEAGRTDTQYF.

This clonotype occurred a few times. The chain joins TRBV20-1 to TRBJ2-7; possibly TRBD1 for D (5 bases). Germline CDR1 reads DFQATT; CDR2 reads SNEGSKA (reference sequence). CDR3 length: 15 amino acids. Trimming removed 0 bases from V and 5 bases from J, with 17 bases in between. CDR3 loop: CSARDRQGTKDEQYF. CDR3 in DNA: TGCAGTGCTAGAGATCGGCAGGGTACGAAGGACGAGCAGTACTTC.

About this clonotype: With a much larger clone just one base away, this may be a read error. CDR3 sequence (DNA): TGTGCCAGCTCCAGACAGGGAGATGAAAAACTGTCTTTT. As protein: CASSRQGDEKLSF. The V gene is TRBV27, the J gene TRBJ1-4, with 7 bases matching TRBD1. This CDR3 comprises 13 residues. Germline CDR1 reads MNHEY; CDR2 reads SMNVEV (reference sequence).

This clonotype was seen at least ten times. V gene TRBV20-1 combines with J gene TRBJ2-1; D gene ambiguous. CDR1 and CDR2 from the germline V gene are DFQATT and SNEGSKA (reference sequence). The CDR3 is made up of 14 amino acids. Trimming took 6 bases from V and 3 from J, leaving 15 bases between them. The CDR3 spells CSAPVATDYNEQFF. The CDR3 DNA reads as TGCAGTGCACCTGTGGCAACGGACTACAATGAGCAGTTCTTC.